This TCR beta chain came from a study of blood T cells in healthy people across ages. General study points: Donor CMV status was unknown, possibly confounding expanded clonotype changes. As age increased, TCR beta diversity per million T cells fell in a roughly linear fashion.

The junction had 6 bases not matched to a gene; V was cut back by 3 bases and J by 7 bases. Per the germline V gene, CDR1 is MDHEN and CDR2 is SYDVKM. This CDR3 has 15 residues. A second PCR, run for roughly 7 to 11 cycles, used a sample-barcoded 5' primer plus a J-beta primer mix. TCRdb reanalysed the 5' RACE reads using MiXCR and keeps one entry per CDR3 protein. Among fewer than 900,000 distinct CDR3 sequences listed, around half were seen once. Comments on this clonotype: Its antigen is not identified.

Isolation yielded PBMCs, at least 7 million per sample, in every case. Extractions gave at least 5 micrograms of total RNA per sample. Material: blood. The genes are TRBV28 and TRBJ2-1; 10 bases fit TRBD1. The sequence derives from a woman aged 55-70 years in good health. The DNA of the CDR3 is TGTGCCAGCAGTTTCCAGCGGACAGGGGGTAATGAGCAGTTCTTC. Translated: CASSFQRTGGNEQFF.